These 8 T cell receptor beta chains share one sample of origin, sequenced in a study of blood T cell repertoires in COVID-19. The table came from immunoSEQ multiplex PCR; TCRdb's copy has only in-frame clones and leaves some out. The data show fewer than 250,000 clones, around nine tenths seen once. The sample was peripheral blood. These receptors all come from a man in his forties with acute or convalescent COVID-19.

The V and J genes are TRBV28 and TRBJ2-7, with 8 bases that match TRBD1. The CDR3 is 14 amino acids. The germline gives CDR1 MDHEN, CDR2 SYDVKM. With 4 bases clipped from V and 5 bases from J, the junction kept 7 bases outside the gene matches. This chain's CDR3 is CASSYTGGSHEQYF. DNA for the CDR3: TGTGCCAGCAGTTACACAGGGGGGTCCCACGAGCAGTACTTC.

The CDR3 protein is CASSDGTGDYEQYF. CDR3 in DNA: TGCGCCAGCAGCGACGGGACAGGGGACTACGAGCAGTACTTC. The genes are TRBV5-1 and TRBJ2-7; 10 bases line up with TRBD1. Germline lookup yields CDR1 SGHRS and CDR2 YFSETQ. V dropped 4 bases and J dropped 3; count of bases not matched to a gene: 4. The CDR3 length is 14 residues.

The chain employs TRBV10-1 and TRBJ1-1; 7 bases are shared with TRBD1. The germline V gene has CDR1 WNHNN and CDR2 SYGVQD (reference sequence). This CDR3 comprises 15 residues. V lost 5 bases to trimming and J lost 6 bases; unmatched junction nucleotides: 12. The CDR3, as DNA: TGCGCCAGCAGTCCTTCCCTTGAGGGGGCGTCTGAAGCTTTCTTT. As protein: CASSPSLEGASEAFF.

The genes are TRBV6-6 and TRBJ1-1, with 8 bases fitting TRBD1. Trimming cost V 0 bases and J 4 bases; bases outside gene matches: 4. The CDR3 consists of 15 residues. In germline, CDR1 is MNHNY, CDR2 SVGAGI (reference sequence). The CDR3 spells CASSYSTGAGTEAFF. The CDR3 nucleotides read TGTGCCAGCAGTTACTCGACAGGGGCGGGCACTGAAGCTTTCTTT.

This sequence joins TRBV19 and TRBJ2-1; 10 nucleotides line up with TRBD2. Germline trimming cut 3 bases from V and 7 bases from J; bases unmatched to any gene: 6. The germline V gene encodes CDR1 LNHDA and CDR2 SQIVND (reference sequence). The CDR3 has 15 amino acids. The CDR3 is CASSILAGGLNEQFF. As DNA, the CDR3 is TGTGCCAGTAGTATCTTAGCGGGGGGACTGAATGAGCAGTTCTTC. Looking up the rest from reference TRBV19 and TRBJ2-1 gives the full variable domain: DGGITQSPKYLFRKEGQNVTLSCEQNLNHDAMYWYRQDPGQGLRLIYYSQIVNDFQKGDIAEGYSVSREKKESFPLTVTSAQKNPTAFYLCASSILAGGLNEQFFGPGTRLTVL.

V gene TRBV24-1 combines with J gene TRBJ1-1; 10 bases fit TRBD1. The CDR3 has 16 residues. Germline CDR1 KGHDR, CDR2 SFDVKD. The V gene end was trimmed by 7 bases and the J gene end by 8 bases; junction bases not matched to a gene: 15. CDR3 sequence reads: CATSETGQGPNTEAFF. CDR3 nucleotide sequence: TGTGCCACCAGCGAAACGGGACAGGGGCCCAATACCGAAGCTTTCTTT.

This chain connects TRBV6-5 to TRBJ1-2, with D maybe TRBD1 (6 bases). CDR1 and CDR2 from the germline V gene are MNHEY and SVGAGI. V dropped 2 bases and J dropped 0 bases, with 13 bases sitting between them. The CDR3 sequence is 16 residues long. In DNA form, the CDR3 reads TGTGCCAGCAGTTACCTGGGCAGGGGAGCTAACTATGGCTACACCTTC. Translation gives CASSYLGRGANYGYTF.

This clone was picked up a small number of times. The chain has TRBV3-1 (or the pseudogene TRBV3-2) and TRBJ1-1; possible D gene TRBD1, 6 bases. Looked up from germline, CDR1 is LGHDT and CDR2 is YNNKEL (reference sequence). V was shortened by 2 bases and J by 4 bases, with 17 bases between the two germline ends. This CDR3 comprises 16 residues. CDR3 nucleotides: TGTGCCAGCAGCCAAAAATGGGGGCGGGGGGCCACTGAAGCTTTCTTT. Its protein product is CASSQKWGRGATEAFF.